This is a list of T cell receptor beta chains from one sample in a study of blood T cell repertoires in COVID-19. The repertoire was sequenced with immunoSEQ multiplex PCR; TCRdb's copy has only in-frame clones and lacks some. The repertoire has about 180,000 clones, 70% to 90% of them found once; the top ten carry more than 2.5%. Sequenced material: peripheral blood. These receptors all stem from a man in his 60s with acute or convalescent COVID-19. Both conserved end residues are trimmed from each CDR3.

ASSLDGTSSYNEQF	TRBJ2-1	TRBV7-6
AISSQGAPLAGANVLT	TRBJ2-6	TRBV10-3
SVVGLEYPESDTQY	TRBJ2-3	TRBV29-1
ASSHRGSYNEQF	TRBJ2-1	TRBV6-5
ASSLDSRRLH	TRBJ1-6	TRBV7-9
ASSLVADTDTQY	TRBJ2-3	TRBV5-1
ASSLRSGIYDTQY	TRBJ2-3	TRBV5-5
ASGGGPDEQF	TRBJ2-1	TRBV11-3
ASSPGQAINEKLF	TRBJ1-4	TRBV7-9
ASTPGGKRSYEQY	TRBJ2-7	TRBV5-1
ASSQDIAGGTEQF	TRBJ2-1	TRBV4-1
ASSYGSYTGELF	TRBJ2-2	TRBV6-2/TRBV6-3
ASSTLTSGRPETQY	TRBJ2-5	TRBV5-1
ASSFPTRGTEAF	TRBJ1-1	TRBV28
ASSAGHTGELF	TRBJ2-2	TRBV7-6
ASPSSHEQF	TRBJ2-1	TRBV10-1
ASSFTGGAAKNIQY	TRBJ2-4	TRBV27
ASTPLLQGNTGELF	TRBJ2-2	TRBV28
ASSPLDRNTGELF	TRBJ2-2	TRBV5-1